The next 15 T cell receptor beta chains were all read from a single sample in a study of blood T cells in healthy people across ages. The use of a sample-barcoded 5' primer and a J-beta primer mix characterized a second PCR of roughly 6 to 11 cycles. TCRdb redid the calling of the 5' RACE reads with MiXCR, one entry per CDR3 protein. The profile shows 550,000 to 650,000 distinct CDR3 sequences, roughly 31% of them singletons. Sequencing was done on a sample of blood. These TCRs come from a woman of 80 years or more in good health.

This chain uses TRBV12-3 or TRBV12-4 with TRBJ1-2; D gene unclear. Trimming cost V 1 base and J 0 bases, with 9 bases left between them. The CDR3 is 15 residues long. The CDR3 is CASSLGENPNYGYTF. The CDR3 nucleotides read TGTGCCAGCAGTTTAGGGGAGAATCCTAACTATGGCTACACCTTC.

V and J are TRBV7-3 and TRBJ2-5; 11 nucleotides align to TRBD1. The germline V gene encodes CDR1 SGHTA and CDR2 FQGTGA. This CDR3 spans 15 amino acids. Trimming took 5 bases from V and 11 from J; bases not matched to a gene: 13. CDR3: CASSPQDRGRGEQYF. CDR3 coding DNA: TGTGCCAGCAGCCCCCAGGACAGGGGGCGGGGAGAGCAGTACTTC. Looking up the rest from reference TRBV7-3 and TRBJ2-5 gives the full variable domain: GAGVSQTPSNKVTEKGKYVELRCDPISGHTALYWYRQSLGQGPEFLIYFQGTGAADDSGLPNDRFFAVRPEGSVSTLKIQRTERGDSAVYLCASSPQDRGRGEQYFGPGTRLLVL.

Comments on this clonotype: A much larger clone lies one base from this, so it may be a read error. The chain employs TRBV5-1 and TRBJ1-2, with D unresolved. Germline V gene sequence: CDR1 SGHRS, CDR2 YFSETQ. The CDR3 loop spans 13 amino acids. The CDR3 bases are TGCGCCAGCAGCGTGGAGGCTTTCTATGACTACACCTTC. This translates into CASSVEAFYDYTF.

A word on this clonotype: A much larger clone differs by one base, so this may be a read error. CDR3 bases: TGCGCCAGCAGCCAAGACCCGGGAGAGTCCAATGAGCAGGTCTTC. This gives the protein CASSQDPGESNEQVF. The chain carries TRBV4-3 and TRBJ2-1, with D possibly being TRBD2 (6 bases). From germline, CDR1 is LGHNA and CDR2 YSLEER. CDR3 length: 15 residues.

A few counts support this clonotype. The CDR3 loop reads CASTLLRGRHHTGELFF. The CDR3 nucleotides are TGTGCCAGCACCCTACTAAGAGGCAGACACCACACCGGGGAGCTGTTTTTT. The genes are TRBV21-1 and TRBJ2-2. TRBV21-1 is recorded as a pseudogene. The CDR3 is 17 residues long.

In nucleotides, the CDR3 is TGCAGTGCTAGGGCGGCCGGGAGGGTTACTAATTCACCCCTCCACTTT. Amino acids: CSARAAGRVTNSPLHF. This chain uses TRBV20-1 with TRBJ1-6; no clear D. Germline V CDR1 and CDR2: DFQATT, SNEGSKA (reference sequence). CDR3 length: 16 amino acids. The V end lost 3 bases, the J end lost 6 bases, and 18 bases lay between the germline ends.

This clonotype came up many times. The chain employs TRBV30 and TRBJ1-2; TRBD1 is a possible D gene (6 bases). The V end lost 2 bases, the J end lost 6 bases, and 13 bases lay between the germline ends. The V gene's germline CDR1 is GTSNPN and CDR2 SVGIG (reference sequence). CDR3 size: 13 residues. CDR3: CAWSTPNRDGYTF. DNA of the CDR3: TGTGCCTGGAGTACTCCCAACAGGGATGGCTACACCTTC.

This clonotype showed up just a few times. The chain links TRBV2 to TRBJ1-4, with D unclear. This CDR3 has 12 amino acids. Trimming cost V 7 bases and J 4 bases, with 7 bases left between them. Germline CDR1 and CDR2: SNHLY and FYNNEI. CDR3 sequence (DNA): TGTGCCAGCACGGACGATAATGAAAAACTGTTTTTT. It translates to CASTDDNEKLFF.

With regard to this clonotype: This may be a read error: a much more frequent sequence differs by one nucleotide. This chain links TRBV5-1 with TRBJ1-1; D is unresolved. In germline, CDR1 is SGHRS, CDR2 YFSETQ. This CDR3 has 14 residues. The DNA of the CDR3 is TGCGCCAGCAGCCCCGGGCCGGGGAACGCTGAAGCTTTCTTT. Protein sequence: CASSPGPGNAEAFF.

This clonotype has ten or more counts. The chain uses TRBV6-5 and TRBJ2-5; weak D call: TRBD2 (5 bases). V gave up 1 base and J gave up 5 bases, with 11 bases separating them. CDR1 MNHEY and CDR2 SVGAGI come from the germline V gene. This CDR3 is 14 amino acids long. The chain's CDR3 is CASSYWRVGETQYF. CDR3 DNA: TGTGCCAGCAGTTACTGGCGGGTAGGGGAGACCCAGTACTTC.

This clonotype was observed many times. The chain recombines TRBV4-1 with TRBJ1-2; a weak D match, TRBD1 (5 bases). From germline, CDR1 is MGHRA and CDR2 YSYEKL. This CDR3 spans 13 amino acids. V lost 0 bases and J 8 bases, leaving 10 bases between the germline ends. CDR3 region: CASSQESGNGYTF. As DNA, the CDR3 is TGCGCCAGCAGCCAAGAATCAGGGAACGGCTACACCTTC.

This clonotype was observed once. A much larger clone lies a single base off, so this may be a read error. The rearrangement joins TRBV6-2 or TRBV6-3 to TRBJ2-1; TRBD1 agrees at 7 bases. The germline CDR1 and CDR2 sequences are MNHEY and SVGEGT. CDR3 length equals 15 residues. J lost 8 bases, V lost 6 bases, and 13 bases had no gene match. CDR3 in amino acids: CASRNAGTEVHEQFF. The CDR3 DNA reads TGTGCCAGCAGGAATGCCGGGACAGAAGTTCATGAGCAGTTCTTC.

Concerning this clonotype: This may stem from a read error, because a much larger clone lies one nucleotide away. This chain connects TRBV2 to TRBJ2-5; possibly TRBD2 for D (7 bases). The germline V gene has CDR1 SNHLY and CDR2 FYNNEI. CDR3 size: 14 residues. The V and J ends lost 8 bases and 11 bases respectively, with 24 bases between them. The CDR3 coding sequence is TGTGCCAGCGGAGCAGTGGGGGGGCGCGGGGAGCAGTACTTC. Protein: CASGAVGGRGEQYF.

The rearrangement links TRBV7-2 to TRBJ2-5; the match to TRBD2 covers 10 bases. Per germline, CDR1 SGHTA and CDR2 FQGNSA. The V and J ends lost 2 bases and 5 bases, in that order; junction bases with no gene match: 8. CDR3 size: 16 residues. CDR3 protein: CASSLSSGRAAETQYF. The CDR3 coding sequence is TGTGCCAGCAGCTTAAGCAGCGGGAGGGCCGCGGAGACCCAGTACTTC.

About this clonotype itself: This may be a read error: a much more frequent sequence differs by one nucleotide. The chain carries TRBV20-1 and TRBJ2-5; 11 nucleotides match TRBD2. The CDR3 spans 15 residues. Germline loops: CDR1 DFQATT, CDR2 SNEGSKA (reference sequence). This CDR3 reads CSARGLAGGEEAQYF. The CDR3 DNA reads TGCAGTGCTAGAGGCTTAGCGGGGGGGGAAGAGGCCCAGTACTTC.